A single sample is the source of the 16 T cell receptor beta chains below, sequenced in a study of cytomegalovirus exposure and HLA in healthy donors. Only in-frame clones appear in the TCRdb table, and some are missing; sequencing was by immunoSEQ multiplex PCR. The data show around 160,000 clones, roughly nine tenths seen once. Sequencing used PBMCs. Receptors originate from a young woman in good health and CMV-seropositive.

The V and J genes are TRBV7-2 and TRBJ2-4, with 9 bases lining up with TRBD2. CDR3 length equals 14 residues. Trimming at V came to 1 base and at J to 5 bases, leaving 0 bases not matched to a gene. Germline CDR1 is SGHTA and CDR2 is FQGNSA. CDR3 bases: TGTGCCAGCAGCTTAGGACTAGCGGAAAACATTCAGTACTTC. Translated, it gives CASSLGLAENIQYF.

The sample holds one count of this clone. V usage is TRBV18 and J usage is TRBJ1-6; TRBD1 is a possible D gene (6 bases). V was cut by 3 bases and J by 0 bases, with 12 bases left in between. There are 17 residues in the CDR3. Germline V gene data show CDR1 as KGHSH and CDR2 as LQKENI. DNA of the CDR3: TGTGCCAGCTCACCGGGGGGGCCTAGCTCCTATAATTCACCCCTCCACTTT. Amino acids: CASSPGGPSSYNSPLHF.

This clone was counted only a few times. The V gene is TRBV5-4, the J gene TRBJ1-2; 10 nucleotides agree with TRBD1. Germline V lookup: CDR1 SGHNT, CDR2 YYREEE (reference sequence). The junction had 4 bases not matched to a gene; V was cut back by 0 bases and J by 8 bases. The CDR3 runs 14 residues. CDR3 in amino acids: CASSLDSGQGGYTF. The CDR3 nucleotides read TGTGCCAGCAGCTTGGATTCGGGACAGGGGGGCTACACCTTC.

V is TRBV4-1 and J is TRBJ2-1; TRBD2 matches at 8 bases. The CDR3 is 16 residues long. V shed 0 bases and J 4 bases; nucleotides not matched to a gene: 5. The germline CDR1 and CDR2 sequences are MGHRA and YSYEKL. CDR3 nucleotides: TGCGCCAGCAGCCAAGACCGCGGGGGGCCTTACAATGAGCAGTTCTTC. This sequence encodes CASSQDRGGPYNEQFF.

This sequence joins TRBV5-1 and TRBJ2-7; 10 nucleotides line up with TRBD2. CDR1 is SGHRS, CDR2 YFSETQ, per germline. The V segment lost 0 bases and the J segment 1 base; nucleotides outside the gene matches: 4. The CDR3 runs to 16 residues. As DNA, the CDR3 is TGCGCCAGCAGCTTGGCCTCACTAGCGGGGTCCTACGAGCAGTACTTC. Protein product: CASSLASLAGSYEQYF.

CDR3 in DNA: TGTGCCAGCAGCTTGCCCCACGCGGGTAGGGATGGCGAGCAGTACTTC. As protein: CASSLPHAGRDGEQYF. The chain carries TRBV7-2 and TRBJ2-7, with D tentatively TRBD2 (5 bases). The germline V gene has CDR1 SGHTA and CDR2 FQGNSA. The length of the CDR3 is 16 residues. Trimming pared 3 bases from V and 6 bases from J, leaving 21 bases between.

The chain employs TRBV4-3 and TRBJ1-2; perhaps TRBD1 as D (6 bases). V gave up 0 bases and J gave up 2 bases, with 13 bases separating them. The CDR3 consists of 16 residues. CDR1 is LGHNA, CDR2 YSLEER, per germline. Here the CDR3 reads CASSQDLMDRNYGYTF. The CDR3, as DNA: TGCGCCAGCAGCCAAGACTTGATGGACAGAAACTATGGCTACACCTTC.

This rearrangement joins TRBV5-4 to TRBJ1-2; TRBD1 agrees at 8 bases. Losses at the gene ends were 0 bases for V and 4 bases for J; bases not matched to a gene: 11. The CDR3 spans 17 residues. Germline V gene lookup returns CDR1 SGHNT and CDR2 YYREEE (reference sequence). As DNA, the CDR3 is TGTGCCAGCAGCTTGGCCGGCGGCAGGGGGCGACGCTATGGCTACACCTTC. Translating gives CASSLAGGRGRRYGYTF.

The chain joins TRBV28 to TRBJ2-2, with TRBD2 matching over 7 bases. The junction had 9 bases not matched to a gene; V was cut back by 4 bases and J by 1 base. The CDR3 has 17 residues. CDR1 MDHEN and CDR2 SYDVKM come from the germline V gene. As DNA, the CDR3 is TGTGCCAGCAGTTCGCCGAGTTGGGGGGGGAACACCGGGGAGCTGTTTTTT. This gives the protein CASSSPSWGGNTGELFF. Filled out from reference TRBV28 and TRBJ2-2, the complete variable domain reads DVKVTQSSRYLVKRTGEKVFLECVQDMDHENMFWYRQDPGLGLRLIYFSYDVKMKEKGDIPEGYSVSREKKERFSLILESASTNQTSMYLCASSSPSWGGNTGELFFGEGSRLTVL.

The chain employs TRBV10-3 and TRBJ2-1, with 9 bases fitting TRBD2. The V segment lost 9 bases and the J segment 7 bases; nucleotides outside the gene matches: 13. The germline gives CDR1 ENHRY, CDR2 SYGVKD. The CDR3 has 15 residues. The DNA for the CDR3 is TGTGCCATAACGGTTGGGAGCGGGAGGAATAATGAGCAGTTCTTC. This encodes CAITVGSGRNNEQFF.

CDR3 residues: CASSYRVNTEAFF. The CDR3 DNA sequence: TGTGCCAGCAGCTACAGGGTGAACACTGAAGCTTTCTTT. V is TRBV7-8 and J is TRBJ1-1, with a weak D call TRBD1 (6 bases). Germline CDR1 and CDR2: SGHVS and FQNEAQ. Trimming took 4 bases from V and 0 from J, leaving 6 bases between them. The CDR3 is 13 amino acids. The full variable domain, completed using reference TRBV7-8 and TRBJ1-1, is GAGVSQSPRYKVAKRGQDVALRCDPISGHVSLFWYQQALGQGPEFLTYFQNEAQLDKSGLPSDRFFAERPEGSVSTLKIQRTQQEDSAVYLCASSYRVNTEAFFGQGTRLTVV.

This rearrangement joins TRBV2 to TRBJ2-5; 9 bases are a match to TRBD1. The V and J ends lost 4 bases and 4 bases, in that order; junction bases with no gene match: 4. The CDR3 extends over 14 amino acids. Germline V CDR1 and CDR2: SNHLY, FYNNEI. This CDR3 is CASSGTGASETQYF. The CDR3 coding sequence is TGTGCCAGCAGTGGGACAGGGGCATCAGAGACCCAGTACTTC.

Note on this clone: At the DNA level, this CDR3 is encoded by other sequences in the same sample as well. The V gene is TRBV11-2, the J gene TRBJ2-3; D is perhaps TRBD2 (5 bases). Trimming removed 0 bases at V and 0 bases at J, with 7 bases between. Per germline, CDR1 SGHAT and CDR2 FQNNGV. This CDR3 is 15 amino acids long. CDR3 region: CASSLDGGSTDTQYF. The CDR3 nucleotides read TGTGCCAGCAGCTTAGATGGCGGGAGCACAGATACGCAGTATTTT.

V is TRBV18 and J is TRBJ2-2; 8 bases map to TRBD1. This CDR3 is built from 16 residues. Germline CDR1 reads KGHSH; CDR2 reads LQKENI. Trimming removed 3 bases from V and 6 bases from J; junction bases left unmatched: 9. This chain's CDR3 is CASSPLTGDRSGELFF. CDR3 DNA: TGTGCCAGCTCACCTCTGACAGGGGATCGTTCCGGGGAGCTGTTTTTT.

The chain is built from TRBV5-6 and TRBJ2-3, with TRBD2 matching 12 bases. Germline-derived CDR1 and CDR2 are SGHDT and YYEEEE. V shed 4 bases and J 2 bases; nucleotides not matched to a gene: 5. The CDR3 is 16 residues long. CDR3 residues: CASSPGLAGYTDTQYF. The CDR3 DNA reads TGTGCCAGCAGCCCGGGACTAGCGGGTTACACAGATACGCAGTATTTT.

The chain couples TRBV4-3 to TRBJ1-4; D ambiguous. Trimming took 0 bases from V and 3 from J, leaving 8 bases between them. Germline V gene sequence: CDR1 LGHNA, CDR2 YSLEER. CDR3 length: 15 amino acids. This CDR3 reads CASSQDGRANEKLFF. The CDR3 DNA follows: TGCGCCAGCAGCCAAGATGGGAGGGCTAATGAAAAACTGTTTTTT.